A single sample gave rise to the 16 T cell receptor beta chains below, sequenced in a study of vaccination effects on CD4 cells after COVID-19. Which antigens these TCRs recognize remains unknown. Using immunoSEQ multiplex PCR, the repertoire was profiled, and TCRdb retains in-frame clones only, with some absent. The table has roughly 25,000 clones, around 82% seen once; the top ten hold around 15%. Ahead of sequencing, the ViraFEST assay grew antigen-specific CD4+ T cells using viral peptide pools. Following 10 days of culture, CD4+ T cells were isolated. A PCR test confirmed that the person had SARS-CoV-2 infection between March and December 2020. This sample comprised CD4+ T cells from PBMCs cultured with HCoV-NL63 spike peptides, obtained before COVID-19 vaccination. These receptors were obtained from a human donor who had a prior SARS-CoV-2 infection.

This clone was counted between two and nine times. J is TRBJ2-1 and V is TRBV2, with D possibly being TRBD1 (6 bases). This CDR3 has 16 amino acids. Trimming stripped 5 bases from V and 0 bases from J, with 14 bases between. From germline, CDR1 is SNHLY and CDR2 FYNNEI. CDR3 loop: CASSTTRGGSYNEQFF. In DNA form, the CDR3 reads TGTGCCAGCAGTACGACTCGAGGGGGCTCCTACAATGAGCAGTTCTTC.

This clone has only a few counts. CDR3: CAWSVLATDTQYF. The DNA of the CDR3 is TGTGCCTGGAGTGTACTAGCCACAGATACGCAGTATTTT. The chain has TRBV30 and TRBJ2-3, with TRBD2 as a possible D gene (6 bases). This CDR3 comprises 13 residues. In germline, CDR1 is GTSNPN, CDR2 SVGIG (reference sequence). V was clipped by 0 bases and J by 2 bases, with 6 bases between them.

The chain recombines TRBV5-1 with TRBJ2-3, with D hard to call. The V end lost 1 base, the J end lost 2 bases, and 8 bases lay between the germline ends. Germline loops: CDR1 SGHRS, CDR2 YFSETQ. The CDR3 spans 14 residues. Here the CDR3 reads CASSLRLSTDTQYF. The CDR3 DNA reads TGCGCCAGCAGCTTGAGGTTGTCCACAGATACGCAGTATTTT.

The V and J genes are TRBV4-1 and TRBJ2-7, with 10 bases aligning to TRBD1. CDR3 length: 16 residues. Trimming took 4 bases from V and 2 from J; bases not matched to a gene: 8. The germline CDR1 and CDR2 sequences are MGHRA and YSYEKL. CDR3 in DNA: TGCGCCAGCAGCCTGACCGCCGGGACAGGGGCCTACGAGCAGTACTTC. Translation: CASSLTAGTGAYEQYF.

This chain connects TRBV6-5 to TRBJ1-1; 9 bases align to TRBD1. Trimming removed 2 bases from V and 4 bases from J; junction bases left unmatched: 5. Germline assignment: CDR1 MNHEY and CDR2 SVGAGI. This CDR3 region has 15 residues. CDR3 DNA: TGTGCCAGCAGTTACCGGGACAGGGTCGGCACTGAAGCTTTCTTT. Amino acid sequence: CASSYRDRVGTEAFF.

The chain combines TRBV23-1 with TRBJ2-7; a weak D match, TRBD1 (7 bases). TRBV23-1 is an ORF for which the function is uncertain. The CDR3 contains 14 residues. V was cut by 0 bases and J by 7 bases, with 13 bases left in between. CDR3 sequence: CASSQSKGAGEQYF. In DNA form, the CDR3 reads TGCGCCAGCAGTCAATCCAAGGGGGCGGGGGAGCAGTACTTC.

The CDR3 region is CAISERASSYEQYF. The CDR3, as DNA: TGTGCCATCAGTGAAAGGGCAAGCTCCTACGAGCAGTACTTC. The J gene is TRBJ2-7, the V gene TRBV10-3; no clear D gene. This CDR3 contains 14 residues. CDR1 and CDR2 (germline): ENHRY, SYGVKD. Deletions cut 3 bases from V and 0 bases from J, with 9 bases between.

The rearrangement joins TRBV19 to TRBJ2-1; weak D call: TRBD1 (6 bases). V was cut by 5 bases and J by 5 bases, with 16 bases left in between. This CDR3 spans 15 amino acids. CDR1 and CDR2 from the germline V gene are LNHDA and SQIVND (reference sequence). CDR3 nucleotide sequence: TGTGCCAGTAGTGGATTCCGGGACACCAACAATGAGCAGTTCTTC. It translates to CASSGFRDTNNEQFF.

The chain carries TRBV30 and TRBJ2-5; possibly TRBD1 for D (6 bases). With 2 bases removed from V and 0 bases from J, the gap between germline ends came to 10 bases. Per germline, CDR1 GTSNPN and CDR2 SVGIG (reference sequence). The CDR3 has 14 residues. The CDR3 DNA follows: TGTGCCTGGAGTCCAGGACAGTACCAAGAGACCCAGTACTTC. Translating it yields CAWSPGQYQETQYF.

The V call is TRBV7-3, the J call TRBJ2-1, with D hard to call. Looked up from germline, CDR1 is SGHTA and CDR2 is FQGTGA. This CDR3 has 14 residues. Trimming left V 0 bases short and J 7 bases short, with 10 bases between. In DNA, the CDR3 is TGTGCCAGCAGCTTAACCAGAATAACGAATGAGCAGTTCTTC. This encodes CASSLTRITNEQFF.

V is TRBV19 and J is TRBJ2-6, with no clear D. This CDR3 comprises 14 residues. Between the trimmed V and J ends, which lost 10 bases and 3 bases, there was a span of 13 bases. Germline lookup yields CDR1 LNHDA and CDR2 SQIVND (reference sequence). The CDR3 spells CATAWNNGANVLTF. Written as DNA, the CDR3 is TGTGCCACGGCTTGGAATAATGGGGCCAACGTCCTGACTTTC.

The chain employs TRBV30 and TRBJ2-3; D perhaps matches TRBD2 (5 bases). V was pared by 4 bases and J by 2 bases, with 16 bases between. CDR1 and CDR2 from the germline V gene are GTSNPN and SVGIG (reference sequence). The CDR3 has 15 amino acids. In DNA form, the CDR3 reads TGTGCCTGGACCCCGGGAAGCAACCCCACAGATACGCAGTATTTT. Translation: CAWTPGSNPTDTQYF.

Here the CDR3 reads CASILEPDGYSYNEQFF. CDR3 DNA sequence: TGTGCCAGCATACTCGAGCCGGACGGATACTCCTACAATGAGCAGTTCTTC. The rearrangement uses TRBV2 and TRBJ2-1; D not resolved. Germline CDR1 reads SNHLY; CDR2 reads FYNNEI. Deletions cut 7 bases from V and 0 bases from J, with 19 bases between. The CDR3 contains 17 residues.

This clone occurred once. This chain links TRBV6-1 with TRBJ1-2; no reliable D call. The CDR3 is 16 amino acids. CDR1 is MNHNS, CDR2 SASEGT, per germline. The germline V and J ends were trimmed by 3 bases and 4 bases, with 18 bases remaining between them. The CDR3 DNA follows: TGTGCCAGCAGTGATAATCCGGGAGGGAGGTTCTATGGCTACACCTTC. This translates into CASSDNPGGRFYGYTF.

CDR3 residues: CASRTRPQSYEQYF. DNA for the CDR3: TGTGCCAGCAGGACGAGGCCACAGTCCTACGAGCAGTACTTC. This chain joins TRBV6-5 and TRBJ2-7; D call uncertain. The germline V gene has CDR1 MNHEY and CDR2 SVGAGI. The CDR3 extends over 14 amino acids. V was cut by 6 bases and J by 1 base, with 13 bases left in between.

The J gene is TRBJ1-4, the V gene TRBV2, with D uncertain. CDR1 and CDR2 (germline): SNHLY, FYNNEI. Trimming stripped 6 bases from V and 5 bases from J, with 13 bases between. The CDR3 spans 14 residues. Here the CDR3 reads CASRYSFSNEKLFF. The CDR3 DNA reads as TGTGCCAGCAGGTACTCTTTTTCGAATGAAAAACTGTTTTTT.